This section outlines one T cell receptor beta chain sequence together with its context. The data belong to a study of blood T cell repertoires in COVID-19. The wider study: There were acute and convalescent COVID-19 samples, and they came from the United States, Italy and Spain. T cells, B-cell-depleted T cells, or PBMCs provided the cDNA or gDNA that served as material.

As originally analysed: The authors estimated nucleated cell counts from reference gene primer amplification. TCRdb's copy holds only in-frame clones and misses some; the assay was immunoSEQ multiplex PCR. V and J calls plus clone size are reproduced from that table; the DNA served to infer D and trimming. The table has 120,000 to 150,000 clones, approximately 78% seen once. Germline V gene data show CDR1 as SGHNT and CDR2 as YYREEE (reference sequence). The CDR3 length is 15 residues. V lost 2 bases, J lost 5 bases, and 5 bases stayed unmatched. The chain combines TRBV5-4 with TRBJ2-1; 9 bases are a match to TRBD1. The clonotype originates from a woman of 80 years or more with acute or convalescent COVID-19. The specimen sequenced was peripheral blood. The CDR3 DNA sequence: TGTGCCAGCAGCTTAGGGGGACAGGGAGACAATGAGCAGTTCTTC. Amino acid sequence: CASSLGGQGDNEQFF.